One and the same sample provided the 31 T cell receptor beta chains below, sequenced in a study of T-cell memory formation after mild COVID-19. A single record per CDR3 protein comes from TCRdb applying MiXCR to the 5' RACE reads. The table records approximately 150,000 distinct CDR3 sequences, 6% to 7% of them present only once. The specimen sequenced was PBMCs or a T cell subset sorted from them (not recorded which). All receptors come from an adult woman who had mild COVID-19 (a few samples of this study predate the infection). Cell type and time point are not known.

This clonotype was detected only a few times. The chain is built from TRBV5-1 and TRBJ2-5; possibly TRBD2 for D (6 bases). Germline CDR1 SGHRS, CDR2 YFSETQ. This CDR3 contains 14 residues. V lost 0 bases and J 3 bases, leaving 9 bases between the germline ends. Here the CDR3 reads CASSLERVEETQYF. CDR3 coding DNA: TGCGCCAGCAGCTTGGAGCGGGTAGAAGAGACCCAGTACTTC.

This clonotype showed up many times. V gene TRBV20-1 combines with J gene TRBJ1-4; possibly TRBD1 for D (5 bases). The length of the CDR3 is 13 residues. Germline values: CDR1 DFQATT, CDR2 SNEGSKA (reference sequence). V lost 6 bases to trimming and J lost 3 bases, with 11 bases between them. The CDR3 coding sequence is TGCAGTGCCGCGACGGGGGCTAATGAAAAACTGTTTTTT. Its translation is CSAATGANEKLFF.

This clonotype has just a few counts. The rearrangement links TRBV27 to TRBJ1-1; D is uncertain. With 3 bases removed from V and 3 bases from J, the gap between germline ends came to 8 bases. This CDR3 has 13 residues. The germline V gene encodes CDR1 MNHEY and CDR2 SMNVEV (reference sequence). The CDR3 region has the DNA TGTGCCAGCAGTTTTTCGTGGGACACTGAAGCTTTCTTT. Translated, it gives CASSFSWDTEAFF.

There are many counts of this clonotype. The rearrangement uses TRBV15 and TRBJ1-1; perhaps TRBD1 as D (6 bases). Trimming pared 2 bases from V and 8 bases from J, leaving 12 bases between. CDR1 LNHNV and CDR2 YYDKDF come from the germline V gene (reference sequence). The CDR3 has 13 amino acids. The CDR3 sequence: CATSRRYRDEAFF. DNA for the CDR3: TGTGCCACCAGCAGACGATACAGGGACGAAGCTTTCTTT.

This clonotype was observed a handful of times. This sequence joins TRBV18 and TRBJ2-5; 8 bases line up with TRBD1. CDR3 length: 14 residues. J was trimmed by 4 bases and V by 5 bases; bases with no gene match: 6. Germline-derived CDR1 and CDR2 are KGHSH and LQKENI. The CDR3 DNA follows: TGTGCCAGCTCATCTAGCAGGGGGCGAGAGACCCAGTACTTC. It translates to CASSSSRGRETQYF.

This clonotype was recorded at least ten times. The chain couples TRBV11-2 to TRBJ2-2; D call uncertain. V lost 1 base, J lost 4 bases, and 19 bases lay in between. In germline, CDR1 is SGHAT, CDR2 FQNNGV. There are 18 residues in the CDR3. CDR3 sequence: CASSLGVIGLGFTGELFF. CDR3 coding DNA: TGTGCCAGCAGCTTAGGGGTGATAGGTCTGGGCTTCACCGGGGAGCTGTTTTTT.

This clonotype was detected ten times or more. This chain uses TRBV7-8 with TRBJ2-3; 7 nucleotides agree with TRBD2. Per germline, CDR1 SGHVS and CDR2 FQNEAQ. This CDR3 is 15 amino acids long. J gave up 2 bases and V 5 bases, and 7 bases lay outside the gene matches. CDR3 coding DNA: TGTGCCAGCAGCCGGTGGCTAGCGGCCACAGATACGCAGTATTTT. It codes for CASSRWLAATDTQYF.

This clonotype was counted between two and nine times. The chain uses TRBV7-3 and TRBJ1-4; D remains unclear. The CDR3 is made up of 12 amino acids. Germline values: CDR1 SGHTA, CDR2 FQGTGA. Trimming removed 4 bases at V and 12 bases at J, with 12 bases between. The CDR3 here is CASSSPTRELFF. Here the CDR3 DNA reads TGTGCCAGCAGCTCCCCTACCCGGGAACTGTTTTTT.

This clonotype was seen at least ten times. The V call is TRBV5-1, the J call TRBJ1-1; 7 bases align to TRBD1. CDR1 and CDR2 (germline): SGHRS, YFSETQ. Trimming took 6 bases from V and 1 from J; bases not matched to a gene: 6. The CDR3 spans 14 residues. CDR3 residues: CASTSGQPNTEAFF. The DNA for the CDR3 is TGCGCCAGCACCTCGGGACAGCCGAACACTGAAGCTTTCTTT.

The V and J genes are TRBV19 and TRBJ2-6, with 7 bases aligning to TRBD1. Germline V gene data show CDR1 as LNHDA and CDR2 as SQIVND (reference sequence). V gave up 10 bases and J gave up 2 bases; unmatched junction bases: 5. The CDR3 sequence is 14 residues long. The CDR3 reads CATGDRAGANVLTF. The CDR3 DNA is TGTGCCACTGGAGACAGGGCTGGGGCCAACGTCCTGACTTTC.

This clonotype was seen ten or more times. The rearrangement uses TRBV20-1 and TRBJ2-3; 9 positions agree with TRBD2. V lost 5 bases to trimming and J lost 5 bases; unmatched junction nucleotides: 5. CDR3 size: 13 residues. Germline assignment: CDR1 DFQATT and CDR2 SNEGSKA (reference sequence). In DNA, the CDR3 is TGCAGTGCTTATAGCGGGGGCAAAGATACGCAGTATTTT. Residues: CSAYSGGKDTQYF.

This clonotype appeared many times. This sequence joins TRBV12-3 or TRBV12-4 and TRBJ2-3, with 9 bases lining up with TRBD1. The junction had 4 bases not matched to a gene; V was cut back by 5 bases and J by 1 base. This CDR3 region has 15 residues. The CDR3: CASSQRTGGTDTQYF. CDR3 bases: TGTGCCAGCAGTCAACGGACAGGGGGCACAGATACGCAGTATTTT.

This clonotype was seen a handful of times. The rearrangement joins TRBV4-1 to TRBJ2-2, with 7 nucleotides matching TRBD1. Germline V gene lookup returns CDR1 MGHRA and CDR2 YSYEKL. The CDR3 spans 16 residues. The trim removed 4 bases at V and 0 bases at J, leaving 5 bases unmatched. The CDR3 here is CASSRQTGTNTGELFF. In DNA, the CDR3 is TGCGCCAGCAGCCGACAGACAGGGACGAACACCGGGGAGCTGTTTTTT.

The V and J genes are TRBV14 and TRBJ1-6, with TRBD1 as a possible D gene (6 bases). Between the trimmed V and J ends, which lost 0 bases and 5 bases, there was a span of 11 bases. CDR1 and CDR2 from the germline V gene are SGHDN and FVKESK. The CDR3 covers 16 residues. The CDR3 nucleotides are TGTGCCAGCAGCCAAGAAGCAGGGGTAAATAATTCACCCCTCCACTTT. The encoded protein is CASSQEAGVNNSPLHF. Full variable domain (outside the CDR3, taken from reference TRBV14 and TRBJ1-6): EAGVTQFPSHSVIEKGQTVTLRCDPISGHDNLYWYRRVMGKEIKFLLHFVKESKQDESGMPNNRFLAERTGGTYSTLKVQPAELEDSGVYFCASSQEAGVNNSPLHFGNGTRLTVT.

The table lists this clonotype with many counts. The chain is built from TRBV6-5 and TRBJ2-7; 9 nucleotides match TRBD2. Germline assignment: CDR1 MNHEY and CDR2 SVGAGI. The V and J ends lost 2 bases and 4 bases, in that order; junction bases with no gene match: 9. The CDR3 contains 16 residues. The CDR3 bases are TGTGCCAGCAGTTACCTAATAGCGGGAGTCGTATACGAGCAGTACTTC. This gives the protein CASSYLIAGVVYEQYF.

Worth noting for this clonotype: A clone one base away is much larger, so this may be a read error. The V and J genes are TRBV12-3 or TRBV12-4 and TRBJ2-3; possibly TRBD1 or TRBD2 for D (5 bases each). The CDR3 runs 13 residues. The CDR3 nucleotides are TGTGACAGCAGTTTAACCGGGGCCGATACGCAGTATTTT. This gives the protein CDSSLTGADTQYF.

Only a few counts were recorded for this clonotype. This chain links TRBV7-9 with TRBJ1-2; D is unclear. V lost 4 bases and J 7 bases, leaving 13 bases between the germline ends. The CDR3 consists of 13 residues. Germline V gene data show CDR1 as SEHNR and CDR2 as FQNEAQ (reference sequence). The CDR3 DNA reads TGTGCCAGCAGCTGGCGGAAGGACGGTGGCTACACCTTC. This translates into CASSWRKDGGYTF. Combining the CDR3 with reference TRBV7-9 and TRBJ1-2 gives the whole variable domain DTGVSQNPRHKITKRGQNVTFRCDPISEHNRLYWYRQTLGQGPEFLTYFQNEAQLEKSRLLSDRFSAERPKGSFSTLEIQRTEQGDSAMYLCASSWRKDGGYTFGSGTRLTVV.

This clonotype was seen a handful of times. The V gene is TRBV5-1, the J gene TRBJ2-1; maybe TRBD1 (5 bases). CDR3 size: 14 residues. V was clipped by 5 bases and J by 8 bases, with 17 bases between them. Germline CDR1 is SGHRS and CDR2 is YFSETQ. The CDR3 region is CASSRGSLGDEQFF. CDR3 nucleotide sequence: TGCGCCAGCAGTCGCGGCTCATTAGGGGATGAGCAGTTCTTC.

This clonotype was counted only a few times. The chain combines TRBV12-2 with TRBJ2-7. TRBV12-2 is deemed a pseudogene. The length of the CDR3 is 16 residues. The CDR3 DNA is TGTGCAAGTCGCTTAGCGAGGACCATCCAAGGCCACGAGCAGTACTTC. Its translation is CASRLARTIQGHEQYF.

The chain couples TRBV3-1 to TRBJ2-5; 11 bases are a match to TRBD2. CDR1 is LGHDT and CDR2 is YNNKEL in the germline V gene (reference sequence). CDR3 size: 17 residues. Losses at the gene ends were 1 base for V and 5 bases for J; bases not matched to a gene: 9. This chain's CDR3 is CASSQGAYLAGGETQYF. DNA of the CDR3: TGTGCCAGCAGCCAAGGAGCTTATCTAGCGGGGGGCGAGACCCAGTACTTC.

V is TRBV7-6 and J is TRBJ2-1, with 10 nucleotides matching TRBD2. The V and J ends lost 5 bases and 4 bases, in that order; junction bases with no gene match: 8. Germline V gives CDR1 SGHVS, CDR2 FNYEAQ. The length of the CDR3 is 16 residues. The CDR3 reads CASSALAGAGYNEQFF. CDR3 in DNA: TGTGCCAGCAGCGCTCTAGCGGGAGCCGGATACAATGAGCAGTTCTTC.

This rearrangement joins TRBV29-1 to TRBJ2-1, with TRBD1 identical over 9 bases. Germline lookup yields CDR1 SQVTM and CDR2 ANQGSEA. V was pared by 1 base and J by 5 bases, with 6 bases of the junction left unmatched. This CDR3 has 15 residues. The CDR3 is CSVEGGDREDNEQFF. The CDR3 nucleotides are TGCAGCGTTGAAGGGGGGGACAGGGAAGACAATGAGCAGTTCTTC.

This clonotype was counted between two and nine times. The chain links TRBV5-6 to TRBJ2-1; no firm D call. V gave up 3 bases and J gave up 2 bases, with 12 bases separating them. CDR1 and CDR2 from the germline V gene are SGHDT and YYEEEE. The CDR3 extends over 15 amino acids. For the CDR3, the DNA is TGTGCCAGCAGCTCCCTTACTCTCCCCTACAATGAGCAGTTCTTC. This sequence encodes CASSSLTLPYNEQFF.

This clonotype was seen ten or more times. This chain uses TRBV5-1 with TRBJ2-3; D is undetermined. The V end was cut by 0 bases, the J end by 4 bases, with 9 bases between. The CDR3 consists of 14 residues. Germline V gene data show CDR1 as SGHRS and CDR2 as YFSETQ. As DNA, the CDR3 is TGCGCCAGCAGCTTGGCCGCAGTGGCAGATACGCAGTATTTT. This translates into CASSLAAVADTQYF. The whole variable domain, filled in from reference TRBV5-1 and TRBJ2-3, reads KAGVTQTPRYLIKTRGQQVTLSCSPISGHRSVSWYQQTPGQGLQFLFEYFSETQRNKGNFPGRFSGRQFSNSRSEMNVSTLELGDSALYLCASSLAAVADTQYFGPGTRLTVL.

This clonotype showed up many times. The rearrangement joins TRBV20-1 to TRBJ2-1; 8 bases are a match to TRBD1. V shed 3 bases and J 7 bases; nucleotides not matched to a gene: 5. This CDR3 comprises 13 residues. Germline lookup yields CDR1 DFQATT and CDR2 SNEGSKA (reference sequence). This chain's CDR3 is CSARQGAVNEQFF. CDR3 sequence (DNA): TGCAGTGCTAGGCAGGGGGCGGTGAATGAGCAGTTCTTC.

Only a few counts were recorded for this clonotype. The chain uses TRBV9 and TRBJ2-3; 7 bases line up with TRBD1. In germline, CDR1 is SGDLS, CDR2 YYNGEE. The CDR3 has 16 residues. J lost 1 base, V lost 4 bases, and 9 bases had no gene match. The CDR3 DNA follows: TGTGCCAGCAGCTTCAGTGGGGACAGCCGCACAGATACGCAGTATTTT. Translating it yields CASSFSGDSRTDTQYF.

This clonotype has at least ten counts. The J gene is TRBJ2-7, the V gene TRBV2; D is perhaps TRBD2 (6 bases). This CDR3 has 13 amino acids. Trimming pared 6 bases from V and 2 bases from J, leaving 11 bases between. The germline V gene encodes CDR1 SNHLY and CDR2 FYNNEI. The CDR3 loop reads CASSYSGTYEQYF. The DNA of the CDR3 is TGTGCCAGCAGCTATAGCGGAACCTACGAGCAGTACTTC.

There are many counts of this clonotype. The chain recombines TRBV5-1 with TRBJ2-6; 9 bases map to TRBD2. The CDR3 sequence is 18 residues long. With V trimmed by 6 bases and J by 3 bases, 13 bases remained unmatched. The germline V gene has CDR1 SGHRS and CDR2 YFSETQ. In DNA, the CDR3 is TGCGCCAGCAAAGTATTGGCGGGGGGGCCCCGTGGGGCCAACGTCCTGACTTTC. This translates into CASKVLAGGPRGANVLTF.

The chain recombines TRBV28 with TRBJ2-1; 13 bases are shared with TRBD2. V lost 5 bases, J lost 6 bases, and 13 bases stayed unmatched. CDR1 and CDR2 (germline): MDHEN, SYDVKM. The CDR3 has 18 residues. CDR3 in DNA: TGTGCCAGCAGTCCCGGACTAGCGGGAGAATTCCCAGGCAATGAGCAGTTCTTC. It yields the protein CASSPGLAGEFPGNEQFF.

The rearrangement links TRBV28 to TRBJ2-6, with TRBD2 identical over 11 bases. Trimming cost V 5 bases and J 0 bases; bases outside gene matches: 9. CDR3 length equals 19 residues. Germline CDR1 reads MDHEN; CDR2 reads SYDVKM. CDR3 DNA: TGTGCCAGCAGTGAGACTAGCGGGGCCCTTTTCTCTGGGGCCAACGTCCTGACTTTC. It specifies CASSETSGALFSGANVLTF.

This clonotype has a handful of counts. This may arise from a read error, as a much more abundant clone is one base away. The V call is TRBV7-2, the J call TRBJ2-1, with TRBD2 matching over 9 bases. The CDR3 spans 16 residues. The J segment lost 0 bases and the V segment lost 1 base, leaving 1 base of the junction unmatched. The germline gives CDR1 SGHTA, CDR2 FQGNSA. The DNA of the CDR3 is TGTGCCAGCAGCTTAGTTAGCGGGAGCTCCTACAATGAGCAGTTCTTC. Translated, it gives CASSLVSGSSYNEQFF.